This T cell receptor beta chain was identified during a study of blood T cell repertoires in COVID-19. Study at large: PBMCs, B-cell-depleted T cells, or T cells were the source of the cDNA or gDNA that made up the material.

Study processing details: Estimation of nucleated cell counts relied on the amplification of reference gene primers. Libraries were prepared by immunoSEQ multiplex PCR; TCRdb keeps only in-frame clonotypes and omits some of them. V and J calls and clone size come straight from that table; D and trimming were deduced from the DNA. The repertoire holds some 240,000 clones, with around 83% as singletons. The germline V gene encodes CDR1 LNHDA and CDR2 SQIVND (reference sequence). This CDR3 spans 14 amino acids. V was clipped by 3 bases and J by 7 bases; unmatched bases: 5. The sequenced sample consisted of peripheral blood. V gene TRBV19 combines with J gene TRBJ1-4; 7 nucleotides agree with TRBD1. The TCR comes from a woman between 65 and 79 years old with COVID-19, enrolled during active disease. Here the CDR3 reads CASSILQGPEKLFF. In nucleotides, the CDR3 is TGTGCCAGTAGTATCTTACAGGGGCCTGAAAAACTGTTTTTT.